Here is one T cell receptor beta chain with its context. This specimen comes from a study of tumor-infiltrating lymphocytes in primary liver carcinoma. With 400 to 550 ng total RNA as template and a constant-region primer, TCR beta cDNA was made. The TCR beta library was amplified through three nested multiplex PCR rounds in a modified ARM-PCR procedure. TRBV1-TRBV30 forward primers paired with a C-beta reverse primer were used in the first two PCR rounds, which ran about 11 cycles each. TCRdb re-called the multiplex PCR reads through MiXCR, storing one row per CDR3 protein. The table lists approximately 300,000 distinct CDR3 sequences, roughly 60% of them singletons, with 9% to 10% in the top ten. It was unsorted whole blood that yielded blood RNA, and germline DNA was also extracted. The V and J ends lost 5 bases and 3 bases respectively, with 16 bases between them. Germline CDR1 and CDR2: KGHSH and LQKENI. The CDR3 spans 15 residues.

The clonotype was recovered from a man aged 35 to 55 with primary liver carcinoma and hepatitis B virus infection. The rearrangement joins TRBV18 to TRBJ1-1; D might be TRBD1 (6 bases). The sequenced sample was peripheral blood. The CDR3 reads CASSSRQGGDTEAFF. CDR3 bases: TGTGCCAGCTCATCACGGCAAGGGGGGGACACTGAAGCTTTCTTT.